The rows below give T cell receptor beta chains drawn from one sample of a study of blood T cell repertoires in COVID-19. Sequenced by immunoSEQ multiplex PCR; TCRdb stores in-frame clones only, minus some. Of 310,000 or so clones in the sample, roughly 90% are singletons; the top ten hold around 4%. The sample consisted of peripheral blood. These receptors were collected from a woman aged 50 to 60 with active or convalescent COVID-19. The CDR3 runs from the conserved cysteine through the conserved F or W. Fields, in order: clone size, V gene, J gene, D gene, CDR3 DNA, CDR3 protein. A D gene is named only where the DNA matches it firmly. Only some rows state a clone size, as once, few, many or a class for expanded clones.

clone size: NA; V gene: TRBV12-3/TRBV12-4; J gene: TRBJ2-5; D gene: TRBD1; CDR3 DNA: TGTGCCAGCAGTTTGGCGGACAGGGAGACCCAGTACTTC; CDR3 protein: CASSLADRETQYF
clone size: NA; V gene: TRBV30; J gene: TRBJ1-5; D gene: NA; CDR3 DNA: TGTGCCTGGAGTCCCTCGAGCAATCAGCCCCAGCATTTT; CDR3 protein: CAWSPSSNQPQHF
clone size: NA; V gene: TRBV6-5; J gene: TRBJ2-4; D gene: TRBD1; CDR3 DNA: TGTGCCAGCAGTCGGACAGGGGTGGCCAAAAACATTCAGTACTTC; CDR3 protein: CASSRTGVAKNIQYF
clone size: NA; V gene: TRBV7-6; J gene: TRBJ1-1; D gene: NA; CDR3 DNA: TGTGCCAGCAGCTCAGAAGACAGACCCAACACTGAAGCTTTCTTT; CDR3 protein: CASSSEDRPNTEAFF
clone size: NA; V gene: TRBV6-6; J gene: TRBJ1-2; D gene: TRBD1; CDR3 DNA: TGTGCCAGCAGTTATAGGGGGCAGAACTATGGCTACACCTTC; CDR3 protein: CASSYRGQNYGYTF
clone size: NA; V gene: TRBV6-2/TRBV6-3; J gene: TRBJ2-1; D gene: TRBD1; CDR3 DNA: TGTGCCAGCAGTCGAAGACAGGGCTACAATGAGCAGTTCTTC; CDR3 protein: CASSRRQGYNEQFF
clone size: NA; V gene: TRBV14; J gene: TRBJ2-2; D gene: NA; CDR3 DNA: TGTGCCAGCAGCCAATCCGCGACTCTGAACACCGGGGAGCTGTTTTTT; CDR3 protein: CASSQSATLNTGELFF
clone size: NA; V gene: TRBV7-3; J gene: TRBJ1-2; D gene: TRBD1; CDR3 DNA: TGTGCCAGCAGCCTTACCGGACAGGGCCGAGGTGGCTACACCTTC; CDR3 protein: CASSLTGQGRGGYTF
clone size: NA; V gene: TRBV30; J gene: TRBJ1-1; D gene: NA; CDR3 DNA: TGTGCCTGGGCCCGGGGAAGCAAGCTTAACACTGAAGCTTTCTTT; CDR3 protein: CAWARGSKLNTEAFF
clone size: many; V gene: TRBV2; J gene: TRBJ2-2; D gene: TRBD2; CDR3 DNA: TGTGCCAGCATCGGTGGGACTAGCGCAAACGGGGAGCTGTTTTTT; CDR3 protein: CASIGGTSANGELFF
clone size: NA; V gene: TRBV30; J gene: TRBJ2-1; D gene: NA; CDR3 DNA: TGTGCCTGGAACTATGGAAGCTACAATGAGCAGTTCTTC; CDR3 protein: CAWNYGSYNEQFF
clone size: NA; V gene: TRBV27; J gene: TRBJ1-2; D gene: TRBD1; CDR3 DNA: TGTGCCAGCAGTGTACGACAGGGGGCAAAATATGGCTACACCTTC; CDR3 protein: CASSVRQGAKYGYTF
clone size: once; V gene: TRBV6-2/TRBV6-3; J gene: TRBJ2-1; D gene: NA; CDR3 DNA: TGTGCCAGCAGTTACAGTATCCTTAGCTCCTACAATGAGCAGTTCTTC; CDR3 protein: CASSYSILSSYNEQFF
clone size: NA; V gene: TRBV10-1; J gene: TRBJ1-1; D gene: NA; CDR3 DNA: TGCGCCAGCAGTGAGTCGAAGGACGGAGCCTCAGCCCTCCGCGGGGCTTTCTTT; CDR3 protein: CASSESKDGASALRGAFF
clone size: NA; V gene: TRBV19; J gene: TRBJ2-2; D gene: NA; CDR3 DNA: TGTGCCAGTAGTGTCAGGGGAGCCGGGGAGCTGTTTTTT; CDR3 protein: CASSVRGAGELFF
clone size: NA; V gene: TRBV29-1; J gene: TRBJ1-5; D gene: TRBD1; CDR3 DNA: TGCAGCGTCTGGGGGACAGGGGAGGATCAGCCCCAGCATTTT; CDR3 protein: CSVWGTGEDQPQHF
clone size: NA; V gene: TRBV27; J gene: TRBJ2-6; D gene: NA; CDR3 DNA: TGTGCCAGCAGTTTGCAAGGGGGTCCCGCCTCTGGGGCCAACGTCCTGACTTTC; CDR3 protein: CASSLQGGPASGANVLTF
clone size: once; V gene: TRBV9; J gene: TRBJ2-1; D gene: TRBD2; CDR3 DNA: TGTGCCAGCAGCAATCCTCGGGAGGCCTCCTACAATGAGCAGTTCTTC; CDR3 protein: CASSNPREASYNEQFF
clone size: NA; V gene: TRBV28; J gene: TRBJ1-3; D gene: TRBD1; CDR3 DNA: TGTGCCAGCAGTTCCGCCGGGACAGGGCGAGCCGGAAACACCATATATTTT; CDR3 protein: CASSSAGTGRAGNTIYF
clone size: NA; V gene: TRBV7-2; J gene: TRBJ2-3; D gene: TRBD2; CDR3 DNA: TGTGCCAGCAGCTCTATGGCGGGAGGGCCAGGGGATACGCAGTATTTT; CDR3 protein: CASSSMAGGPGDTQYF
clone size: NA; V gene: TRBV7-8; J gene: TRBJ1-1; D gene: TRBD1; CDR3 DNA: TGTGCCAGCAGCTTACCTAGGGACAGGGCCCCTGAAGCTTTCTTT; CDR3 protein: CASSLPRDRAPEAFF
clone size: NA; V gene: TRBV9; J gene: TRBJ2-3; D gene: TRBD2; CDR3 DNA: TGTGCCAGCAGCGTAGGCGATCTAGCGGACATAAATTTT; CDR3 protein: CASSVGDLADINF
clone size: NA; V gene: TRBV11-2; J gene: TRBJ2-7; D gene: TRBD2; CDR3 DNA: TGTGCCAGCAGCTTAGAGGTCAACCTAGCGGTCGGCGAGCAGTACTTC; CDR3 protein: CASSLEVNLAVGEQYF
clone size: NA; V gene: TRBV12-3/TRBV12-4; J gene: TRBJ1-2; D gene: NA; CDR3 DNA: TGTGCCAGCAGCCCGGGAGGGTTCTATGGCTACACCTTC; CDR3 protein: CASSPGGFYGYTF
clone size: NA; V gene: TRBV2; J gene: TRBJ2-5; D gene: TRBD1; CDR3 DNA: TGTGCCAGCAGTAACCGGGACAGGGCTTTGTACGAGACCCAGTACTTC; CDR3 protein: CASSNRDRALYETQYF
clone size: NA; V gene: TRBV2; J gene: TRBJ1-2; D gene: TRBD1; CDR3 DNA: TGTGCCAGCAGTGAGCAGGGGGCTAATTATGGCTACACCTTC; CDR3 protein: CASSEQGANYGYTF
clone size: NA; V gene: TRBV28; J gene: TRBJ2-1; D gene: NA; CDR3 DNA: TGTGCCACCAGGGATGCGGTAGCGAATCATTATGAGCAGTTCTTC; CDR3 protein: CATRDAVANHYEQFF
clone size: NA; V gene: TRBV2; J gene: TRBJ2-3; D gene: TRBD2; CDR3 DNA: TGTGCCAGTTTCGCAATTTGGGGGGGAAATACGCAGTATTTT; CDR3 protein: CASFAIWGGNTQYF
clone size: NA; V gene: TRBV19; J gene: TRBJ2-5; D gene: NA; CDR3 DNA: TGTGCCAGTAGTCGCGGGATATCAGGAGAGACCCAGTACTTC; CDR3 protein: CASSRGISGETQYF
clone size: NA; V gene: TRBV7-9; J gene: TRBJ2-2; D gene: TRBD1; CDR3 DNA: TGTGCCAGCAGCTTAGGAGCAGGGGGCAACACCGGGGAGCTGTTTTTT; CDR3 protein: CASSLGAGGNTGELFF
clone size: NA; V gene: TRBV7-9; J gene: TRBJ1-5; D gene: TRBD1; CDR3 DNA: TGTGCCAGCAGCCTCGGGACAGGGGATTATCAGCCCCAGCATTTT; CDR3 protein: CASSLGTGDYQPQHF
clone size: NA; V gene: TRBV19; J gene: TRBJ1-5; D gene: NA; CDR3 DNA: TGTGCCAGTAGTATAGTCCGGGTGAGCAATCAGCCCCAGCATTTT; CDR3 protein: CASSIVRVSNQPQHF
clone size: NA; V gene: TRBV28; J gene: TRBJ2-7; D gene: TRBD1; CDR3 DNA: TGTGCCAGCAGTTTATTGACAGGGGCAAGCGAGCAGTACTTC; CDR3 protein: CASSLLTGASEQYF
clone size: NA; V gene: TRBV4-3; J gene: TRBJ1-5; D gene: TRBD1; CDR3 DNA: TGCGCCAGCAGCCAAGATCGACAGGGAGGCAATCAGCCCCAGCATTTT; CDR3 protein: CASSQDRQGGNQPQHF
clone size: NA; V gene: TRBV4-1; J gene: TRBJ2-7; D gene: TRBD1; CDR3 DNA: TGCGCCAGCAGGGGGACAGGGCGCGAGCAGTACTTC; CDR3 protein: CASRGTGREQYF
clone size: NA; V gene: TRBV2; J gene: TRBJ2-1; D gene: TRBD2; CDR3 DNA: TGTGCCAGCAGTGAGGGGAGGGGACTAGCGGGGATCAATGAGCAGTTCTTC; CDR3 protein: CASSEGRGLAGINEQFF
clone size: NA; V gene: TRBV27; J gene: TRBJ2-5; D gene: NA; CDR3 DNA: TGTGCCAGCAGTCCTGGGACATGGGAGACCCAGTACTTC; CDR3 protein: CASSPGTWETQYF
clone size: NA; V gene: TRBV3-1/TRBV3-2; J gene: TRBJ2-1; D gene: NA; CDR3 DNA: TGTGCCAGCAGCCAAGCCCCGACAGGTCCAAATGAGCAGTTCTTC; CDR3 protein: CASSQAPTGPNEQFF
clone size: NA; V gene: TRBV30; J gene: TRBJ2-7; D gene: TRBD2; CDR3 DNA: TGTGCCTGGAGTGAGAGCGGGGGGGCCCGGGAGCAGTACTTC; CDR3 protein: CAWSESGGAREQYF
clone size: NA; V gene: TRBV3-1/TRBV3-2; J gene: TRBJ2-7; D gene: TRBD1; CDR3 DNA: TGTGCCAGCAGCCAGGGACAGGGGTGGAGCGAGCAGTACTTC; CDR3 protein: CASSQGQGWSEQYF
clone size: few; V gene: TRBV7-8; J gene: TRBJ1-6; D gene: NA; CDR3 DNA: TGTGCCAGCAGCTTCCCTCTTTCACCCCTCCACTTT; CDR3 protein: CASSFPLSPLHF
clone size: few; V gene: TRBV4-3; J gene: TRBJ1-5; D gene: NA; CDR3 DNA: TGCGCCAGCAGCCAAGACGGCAATCAGCCCCAGCATTTT; CDR3 protein: CASSQDGNQPQHF
clone size: NA; V gene: TRBV7-2; J gene: TRBJ2-3; D gene: NA; CDR3 DNA: TGTGCCAGCACCTTAGAGGGAGCGGGCACAGATACGCAGTATTTT; CDR3 protein: CASTLEGAGTDTQYF
clone size: NA; V gene: TRBV14; J gene: TRBJ1-3; D gene: TRBD1; CDR3 DNA: TGTGCCAGCAGCCATGATACAGGGGCCCGGGGAAACACCATATATTTT; CDR3 protein: CASSHDTGARGNTIYF
clone size: few; V gene: TRBV5-1; J gene: TRBJ1-6; D gene: NA; CDR3 DNA: TGCGCCAGCAGCTCGGGCGGGGGGAATTCACCCCTCCACTTT; CDR3 protein: CASSSGGGNSPLHF
clone size: NA; V gene: TRBV2; J gene: TRBJ1-1; D gene: NA; CDR3 DNA: TGTGCCAGCAGTGTTGAGAGGGATAAGGGGAACACTGAAGCTTTCTTT; CDR3 protein: CASSVERDKGNTEAFF